This T cell receptor beta chain stems from a study of cytomegalovirus exposure and HLA in healthy donors. Study outcomes and limitations: Association with HLA alleles at 0.05 false discovery rate was found for 16,951 TCR beta sequences in a later analysis.

Germline V CDR1 and CDR2: SGDLS, YYNGEE. The CDR3 is 15 residues long. The trim removed 0 bases at V and 4 bases at J, leaving 6 bases unmatched. Of note for this clone: Its antigen remains unknown. At the DNA level, this CDR3 is encoded by other sequences in the same sample as well.

PCR was performed using 60 Vbeta and 13 Jbeta primers. The assay was immunoSEQ multiplex PCR, and TCRdb's table has in-frame clones only and misses some. The sample consists of 98,000 or so clones, around four fifths of them appearing once. This clonotype was obtained from a woman between 35 and 50 years old in good health and CMV-seronegative. The V and J genes are TRBV9 and TRBJ1-2, with 7 bases identical to TRBD1. Sequenced: PBMCs. This chain's CDR3 is CASSVGQGGGYGYTF. The CDR3, as DNA: TGTGCCAGCAGCGTAGGGCAGGGGGGAGGCTATGGCTACACCTTC.